Each of the 9 T cell receptor beta chains below was sequenced from the same sample in a study of tumor-infiltrating lymphocytes in primary liver carcinoma. From 500 ng total RNA, TCR beta cDNA was generated with a primer in the constant region. Three nested multiplex PCR rounds, a slightly modified ARM-PCR method, built the TCR beta libraries. The first two PCR rounds, nine to ten cycles each, used TRBV1-TRBV30 forward primers and a C-beta reverse primer. TCRdb fed the multiplex PCR reads into MiXCR, producing one record per CDR3 protein. The sample has about 92,000 distinct CDR3 sequences; roughly 70% are singletons. Co-extracting RNA and DNA was done with about 20-34 mg of unsorted bulk tissue as input. The sample consisted of tumor-adjacent normal liver tissue. The receptors were sampled from a middle-aged man with primary liver carcinoma and hepatitis B virus infection.

In this sample, this clonotype turned up many times. V is TRBV29-1 and J is TRBJ2-5, with 7 bases that match TRBD1. Germline CDR1 SQVTM, CDR2 ANQGSEA. V trimming: 3 bases; J trimming: 5 bases; junction bases outside the gene matches: 6. There are 13 residues in the CDR3. Written as DNA, the CDR3 is TGCAGCGTTGACCCGACAGGGTTGGAGACCCAGTACTTC. Protein product: CSVDPTGLETQYF.

The table lists this clonotype with a few counts. The chain carries TRBV5-4 and TRBJ1-6; D may be TRBD1 (5 bases). Germline loops: CDR1 SGHNT, CDR2 YYREEE (reference sequence). The CDR3 has 16 amino acids. The V end was cut by 4 bases, the J end by 1 base, with 12 bases between. The DNA for the CDR3 is TGTGCCAGCAGCGCTTCCAGGGAGTCCTATAATTCACCCCTCCACTTT. Translation: CASSASRESYNSPLHF.

A word on this clonotype: At one of its ends the junction is not consistent with the germline gene, which may arise from a read error. The V call is TRBV11-2, the J call TRBJ2-7; tentatively, D is TRBD1 or TRBD2 (6 bases each). Germline assignment: CDR1 SGHAT and CDR2 FQNNGV. This CDR3 region has 16 residues. CDR3 in amino acids: CAISSPCGGPYNEQYF. The CDR3 DNA is TGTGCCATCAGCTCGCCCTGTGGGGGGCCCTACAATGAGCAGTACTTC.

This clonotype has a single count. Germline and junction disagree at one end, which may indicate a read error. The V and J genes are TRBV4-1 and TRBJ2-7, with TRBD1 matching over 11 bases. CDR3 length: 16 residues. Germline V gene data show CDR1 as MGHRA and CDR2 as YSYEKL. In nucleotides, the CDR3 is TGCGTCAGCAGCCCACGAGGCGGACAGGGGGCCTACGATCAGTACTTC. Protein sequence: CVSSPRGGQGAYDQYF.

There are many counts of this clonotype. This sequence joins TRBV5-8 and TRBJ1-5, with D possibly being TRBD1 (5 bases). Between the trimmed V and J ends, which lost 4 bases and 5 bases, there was a span of 10 bases. The germline V gene encodes CDR1 SGHTS and CDR2 YDEGEE. This CDR3 has 13 residues. The CDR3 region has the DNA TGTGCCAGCAGCGCAGGGAGGGATCAGCCCCAGCATTTT. Protein sequence: CASSAGRDQPQHF.

The count of this clonotype is one. The CDR3 ends on some other residue instead of the conserved phenylalanine or tryptophan, so this is likely a read error. The genes are TRBV5-1 and TRBJ2-1; TRBD1 might be the D (5 bases). Germline lookup yields CDR1 SGHRS and CDR2 YFSETQ. Trimming left V 0 bases short and J 3 bases short, with 10 bases between. The CDR3 loop spans 15 amino acids. CDR3 amino acids: CASSLALGVYNEQFL. In DNA, the CDR3 is TGCGCCAGCAGCTTGGCTCTAGGGGTCTACAATGAGCAGTTCTTA.

This clonotype occurred many times. The J gene is TRBJ2-7, the V gene TRBV29-1; D gene unclear. Germline assignment: CDR1 SQVTM and CDR2 ANQGSEA. This CDR3 contains 10 residues. V lost 6 bases, J lost 5 bases, and 8 bases lay in between. The DNA of the CDR3 is TGCAGCGTCACACAACACGAGCAGTACTTC. Its translation: CSVTQHEQYF.

Details on this clonotype: A read error may be the cause here, since a much bigger clone is one base away. J is TRBJ2-3 and V is TRBV10-2; no reliable D call. V lost 5 bases, J lost 3 bases, and 9 bases lay in between. From germline, CDR1 is WSHSY and CDR2 SAAADI. CDR3 length: 13 residues. DNA of the CDR3: TGCGCCAGCAGTTGGGTCAGAACAGATACGCAGTATTTT. This encodes CASSWVRTDTQYF.

This clonotype appeared a single time. A read error is possible here, since a much larger clone lies one base away. V gene TRBV5-4 combines with J gene TRBJ2-1; no clear D. Germline assignment: CDR1 SGHNT and CDR2 YYREEE (reference sequence). The CDR3 consists of 17 residues. V lost 4 bases to trimming and J lost 0 bases, with 17 bases between them. The chain's CDR3 is CASSPEVVASSYNEQFF. In DNA, the CDR3 is TGTGCCAGCAGCCCCGAAGTAGTCGCGAGCTCCTACAATGAGCAGTTCTTC. Drawing the rest from reference TRBV5-4 and TRBJ2-1, the complete variable domain is ETGVTQSPTHLIKTRGQQVTLRCSSQSGHNTVSWYQQALGQGPQFIFQYYREEENGRGNFPPRFSGLQFPNYSSELNVNALELDDSALYLCASSPEVVASSYNEQFFGPGTRLTVL.